The TCR beta chain described here comes from a study of T cells in Graves' hyperthyroidism and ophthalmopathy. This clonotype has at least ten counts. Amplification yielded TCR beta CDR3 regions, with RNA transcripts as the source. The HTBI primer set drove a first-round RT-PCR of the TCR CDR3. MiXCR, applied by TCRdb to the multiplex PCR reads, yields one record per CDR3 protein. This sample yields over 500,000 distinct CDR3 sequences, of which 17% are seen a single time; approximately 15% belongs to the top ten. CDR3 length: 12 amino acids. Trimming pared 4 bases from V and 4 bases from J, leaving 7 bases between. Per germline, CDR1 MDHEN and CDR2 SYDVKM.

This receptor was obtained from a woman younger than 35 with Graves' ophthalmopathy. The chain couples TRBV28 to TRBJ1-2; the D is unclear. The specimen was blood. Written as DNA, the CDR3 is TGTGCCAGCAGTTCGGAGCCCTATGGCTACACCTTC. Protein product: CASSSEPYGYTF.